This T cell receptor beta chain was obtained from a study of read filtering for tumor transcriptome and immune sequencing. Study summary: DNase treatment preceded whole-transcriptome library preparation. RNA-seq yielded only 85 to 1273 TCR reads, IR-seq about 4.05 to 10.27 million.

The CDR3 runs 11 residues. The V end lost 4 bases, the J end lost 7 bases, and 8 bases lay between the germline ends. Germline CDR1 and CDR2: DFQATT and SNEGSKA (reference sequence). This clonotype showed up many times. Its matching antigen is unknown. The library was built from about 0.4 ug RNA with molecular barcoded adaptors for alpha/delta and beta/gamma chains. TCRdb re-called the reads with MiXCR, one entry per CDR3 protein. The sample lists 30,000 to 40,000 distinct CDR3 sequences, about an eighth occurring once. General study results and limits: Compared with RNA-seq, IR-seq gave much higher clonotype depth and reliability. Single-read clonotypes: about 82% of IR-seq clonotypes (roughly 3.5% of reads), 74.6% of RNA-seq clonotypes (roughly 49% of reads).

J is TRBJ2-1 and V is TRBV20-1; D call uncertain. The sequence came from a donor older than 35 with multiple myeloma. The specimen was a population of CD138-negative cells sorted from bone marrow. DNA of the CDR3: TGCAGTGCTAAGCACTGGAATGAGCAGTTCTTC. It codes for CSAKHWNEQFF.